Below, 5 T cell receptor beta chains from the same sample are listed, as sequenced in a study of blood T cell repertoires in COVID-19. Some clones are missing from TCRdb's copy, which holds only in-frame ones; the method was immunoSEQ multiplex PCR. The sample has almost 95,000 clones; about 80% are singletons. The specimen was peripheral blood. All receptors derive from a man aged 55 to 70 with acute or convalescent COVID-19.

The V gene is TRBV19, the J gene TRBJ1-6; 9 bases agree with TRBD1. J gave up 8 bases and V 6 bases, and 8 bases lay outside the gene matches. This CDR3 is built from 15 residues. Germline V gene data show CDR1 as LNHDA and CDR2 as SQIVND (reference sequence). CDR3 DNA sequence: TGTGCCAGTAGCCATCGGACAGGGGTTGATTCACCCCTCCACTTT. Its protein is CASSHRTGVDSPLHF.

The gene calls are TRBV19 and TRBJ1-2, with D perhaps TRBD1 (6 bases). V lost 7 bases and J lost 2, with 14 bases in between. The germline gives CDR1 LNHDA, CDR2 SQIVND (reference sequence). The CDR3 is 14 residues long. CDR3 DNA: TGTGCCAGTACCGTAGGACAGCAAAACTATGGCTACACCTTC. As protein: CASTVGQQNYGYTF.

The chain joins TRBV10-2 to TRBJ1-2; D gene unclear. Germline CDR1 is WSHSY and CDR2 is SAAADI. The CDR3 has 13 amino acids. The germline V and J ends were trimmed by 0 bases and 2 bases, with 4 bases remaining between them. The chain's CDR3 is CASSESGNYGYTF. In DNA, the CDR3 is TGCGCCAGCAGTGAGTCCGGGAACTATGGCTACACCTTC.

The CDR3 is CASTQRPPDSPLHF. The CDR3 nucleotides read TGCGCCAGCACCCAGCGGCCCCCGGATTCACCCCTCCACTTT. V gene TRBV10-2 combines with J gene TRBJ1-6, with D hard to call. V was clipped by 7 bases and J by 8 bases, with 15 bases between them. This CDR3 comprises 14 residues. The germline CDR1 and CDR2 sequences are WSHSY and SAAADI.

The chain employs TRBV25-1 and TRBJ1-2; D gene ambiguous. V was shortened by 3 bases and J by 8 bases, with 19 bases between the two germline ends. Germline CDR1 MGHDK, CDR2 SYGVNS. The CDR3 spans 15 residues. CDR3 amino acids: CASSESGSGYGGYTF. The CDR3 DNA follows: TGTGCCAGCAGTGAGTCGGGGTCGGGTTATGGAGGCTACACCTTC.